Sequencing of this T cell receptor (beta chain) was carried out in a study of cytomegalovirus exposure and HLA in healthy donors. PCR used 60 Vbeta primers and 13 Jbeta primers. Using immunoSEQ multiplex PCR, the repertoire was profiled, and TCRdb retains in-frame clones only, with some absent. The sample has approximately 190,000 clones; roughly 80% are singletons. The J segment lost 13 bases and the V segment lost 5 bases, leaving 15 bases of the junction unmatched. Germline lookup yields CDR1 LNHDA and CDR2 SQIVND (reference sequence). The CDR3 sequence is 15 residues long. This receptor was taken from a middle-aged man in good health and CMV-seronegative. This sequence joins TRBV19 and TRBJ1-4; 8 bases are shared with TRBD1. The sample was PBMCs. The CDR3 sequence is CASSSSGTGLLPLFF. In DNA, the CDR3 is TGTGCCAGTAGTTCGTCCGGGACAGGTCTTCTTCCACTGTTTTTT.